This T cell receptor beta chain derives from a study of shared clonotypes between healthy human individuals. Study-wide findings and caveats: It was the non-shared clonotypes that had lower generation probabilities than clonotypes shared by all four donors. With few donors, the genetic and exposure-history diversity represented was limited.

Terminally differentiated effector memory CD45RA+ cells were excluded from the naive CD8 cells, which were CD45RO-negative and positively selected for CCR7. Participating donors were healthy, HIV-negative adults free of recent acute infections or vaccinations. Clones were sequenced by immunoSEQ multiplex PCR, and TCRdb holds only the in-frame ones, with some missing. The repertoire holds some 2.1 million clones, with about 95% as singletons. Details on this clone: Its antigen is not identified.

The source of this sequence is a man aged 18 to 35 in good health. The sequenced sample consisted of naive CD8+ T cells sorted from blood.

CDR3 protein: CASSLTLGIGNQPQHF. For the CDR3, the DNA is TGTGCCAGCAGCCTTACTCTGGGTATAGGCAATCAGCCCCAGCATTTT. The chain couples TRBV5-6 to TRBJ1-5; no definite D call. Between the trimmed V and J ends, which lost 4 bases and 2 bases, there was a span of 16 bases. Germline V gene data show CDR1 as SGHDT and CDR2 as YYEEEE. The CDR3 has 16 amino acids.